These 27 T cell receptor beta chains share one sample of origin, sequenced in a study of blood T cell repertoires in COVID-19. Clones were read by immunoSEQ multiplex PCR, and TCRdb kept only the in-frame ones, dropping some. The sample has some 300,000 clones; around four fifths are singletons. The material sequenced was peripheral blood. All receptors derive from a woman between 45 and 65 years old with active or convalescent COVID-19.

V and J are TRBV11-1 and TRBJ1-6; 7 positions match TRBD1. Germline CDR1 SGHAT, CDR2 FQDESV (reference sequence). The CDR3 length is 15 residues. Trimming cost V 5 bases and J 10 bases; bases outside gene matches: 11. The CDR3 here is CASSRSTGVYSPLHF. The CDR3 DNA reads TGTGCCAGCAGCCGATCTACAGGGGTCTACTCACCCCTCCACTTT.

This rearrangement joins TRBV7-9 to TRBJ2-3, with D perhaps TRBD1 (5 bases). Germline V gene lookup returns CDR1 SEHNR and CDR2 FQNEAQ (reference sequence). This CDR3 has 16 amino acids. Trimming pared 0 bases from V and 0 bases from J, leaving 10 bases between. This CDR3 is CASSLAQGLSTDTQYF. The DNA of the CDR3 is TGTGCCAGCAGCTTAGCGCAGGGTCTGAGCACAGATACGCAGTATTTT. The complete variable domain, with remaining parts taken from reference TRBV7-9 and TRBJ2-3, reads DTGVSQNPRHKITKRGQNVTFRCDPISEHNRLYWYRQTLGQGPEFLTYFQNEAQLEKSRLLSDRFSAERPKGSFSTLEIQRTEQGDSAMYLCASSLAQGLSTDTQYFGPGTRLTVL.

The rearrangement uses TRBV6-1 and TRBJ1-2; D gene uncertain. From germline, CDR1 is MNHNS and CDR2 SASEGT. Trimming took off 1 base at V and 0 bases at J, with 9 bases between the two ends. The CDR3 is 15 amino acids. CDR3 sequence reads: CASSEEGGPNYGYTF. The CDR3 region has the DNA TGTGCCAGCAGTGAAGAGGGAGGTCCTAACTATGGCTACACCTTC.

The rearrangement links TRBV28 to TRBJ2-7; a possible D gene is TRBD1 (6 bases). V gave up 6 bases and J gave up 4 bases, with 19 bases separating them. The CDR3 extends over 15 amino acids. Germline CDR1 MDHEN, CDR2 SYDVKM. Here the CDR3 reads CASRPSQGRSYEQYF. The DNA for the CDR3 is TGTGCCAGCAGACCATCGCAGGGGCGATCTTACGAGCAGTACTTC.

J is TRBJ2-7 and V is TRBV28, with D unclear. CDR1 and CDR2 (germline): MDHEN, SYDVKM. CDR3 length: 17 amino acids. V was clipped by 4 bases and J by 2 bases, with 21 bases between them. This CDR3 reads CASSSYSRALSPYEQYF. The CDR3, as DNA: TGTGCCAGCAGTTCGTACTCGAGAGCCTTGAGCCCCTACGAGCAGTACTTC.

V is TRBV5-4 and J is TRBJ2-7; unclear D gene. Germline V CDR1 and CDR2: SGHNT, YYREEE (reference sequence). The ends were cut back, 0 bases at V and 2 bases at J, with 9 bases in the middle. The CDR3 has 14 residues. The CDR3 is CASSLAPTTYEQYF. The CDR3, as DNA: TGTGCCAGCAGCTTGGCGCCTACTACCTACGAGCAGTACTTC.

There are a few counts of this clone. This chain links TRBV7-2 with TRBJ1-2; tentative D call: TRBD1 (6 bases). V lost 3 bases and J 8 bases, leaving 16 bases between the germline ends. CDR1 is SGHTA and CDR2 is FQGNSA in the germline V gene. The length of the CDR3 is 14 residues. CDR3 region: CASSLRGFTAGYTF. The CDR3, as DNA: TGTGCCAGCAGCTTGAGGGGGTTTACCGCGGGCTACACCTTC.

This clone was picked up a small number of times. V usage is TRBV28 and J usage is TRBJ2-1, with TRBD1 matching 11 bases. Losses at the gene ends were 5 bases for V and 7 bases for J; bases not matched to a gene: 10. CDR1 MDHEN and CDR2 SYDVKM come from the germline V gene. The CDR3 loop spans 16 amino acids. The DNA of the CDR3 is TGTGCCAGCAGTCTTCTTGGAGGGACAGGGGGAAATGAGCAGTTCTTC. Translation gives CASSLLGGTGGNEQFF.

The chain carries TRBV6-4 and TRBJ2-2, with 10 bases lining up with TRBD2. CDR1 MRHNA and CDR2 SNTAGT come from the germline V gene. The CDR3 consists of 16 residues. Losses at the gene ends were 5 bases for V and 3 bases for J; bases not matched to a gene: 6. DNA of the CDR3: TGTGCCAGCAGTAATCTAGCGGGAGTTGACACCGGGGAGCTGTTTTTT. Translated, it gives CASSNLAGVDTGELFF.

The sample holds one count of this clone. CDR3 in DNA: TGTGCCAGCAGTCCGGGACTGGACTACAATGAGCAGTTCTTC. It yields the protein CASSPGLDYNEQFF. The chain recombines TRBV2 with TRBJ2-1; D perhaps matches TRBD2 (6 bases). The CDR3 is 14 amino acids. The V end was cut by 5 bases, the J end by 3 bases, with 11 bases between. Per the germline V gene, CDR1 is SNHLY and CDR2 is FYNNEI.

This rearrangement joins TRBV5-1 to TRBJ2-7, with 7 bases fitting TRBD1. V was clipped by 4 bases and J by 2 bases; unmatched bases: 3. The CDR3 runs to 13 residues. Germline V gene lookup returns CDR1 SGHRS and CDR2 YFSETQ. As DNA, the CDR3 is TGCGCCAGCAGCCCGACAGGGCCCTACGAGCAGTACTTC. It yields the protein CASSPTGPYEQYF.

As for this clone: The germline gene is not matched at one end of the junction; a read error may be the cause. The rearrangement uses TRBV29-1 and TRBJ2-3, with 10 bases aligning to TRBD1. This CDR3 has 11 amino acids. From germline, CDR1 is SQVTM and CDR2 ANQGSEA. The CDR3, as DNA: TGCAGCGTGGGACAGGGGCGAAGGTTCTTGTTT. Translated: CSVGQGRRFLF.

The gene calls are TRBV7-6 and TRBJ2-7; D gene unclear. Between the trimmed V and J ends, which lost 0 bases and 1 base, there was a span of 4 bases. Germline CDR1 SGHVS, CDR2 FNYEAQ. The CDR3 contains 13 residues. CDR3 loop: CASSLARSYEQYF. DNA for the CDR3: TGTGCCAGCAGCTTAGCCCGGTCCTACGAGCAGTACTTC.

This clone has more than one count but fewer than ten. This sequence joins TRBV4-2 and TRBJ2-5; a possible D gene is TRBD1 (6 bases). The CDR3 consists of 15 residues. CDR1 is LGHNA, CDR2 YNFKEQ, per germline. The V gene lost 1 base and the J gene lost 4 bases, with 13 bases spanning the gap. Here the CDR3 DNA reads TGTGCCAGCAGCCAAGTCGGGCAGGGGATAGAGACCCAGTACTTC. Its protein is CASSQVGQGIETQYF.

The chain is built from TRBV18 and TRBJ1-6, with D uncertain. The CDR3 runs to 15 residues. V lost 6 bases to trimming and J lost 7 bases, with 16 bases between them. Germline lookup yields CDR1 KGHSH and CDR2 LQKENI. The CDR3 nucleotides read TGTGCCAGCTCGAGCGGATACGGGCCGAATTCACCCCTCCACTTT. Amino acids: CASSSGYGPNSPLHF.

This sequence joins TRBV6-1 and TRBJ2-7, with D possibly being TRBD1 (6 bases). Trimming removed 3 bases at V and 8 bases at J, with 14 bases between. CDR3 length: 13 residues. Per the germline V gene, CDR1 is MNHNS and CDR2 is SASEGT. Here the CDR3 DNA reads TGTGCCAGCAGTGATGGGGGCCCCTTGCAGCAGTACTTC. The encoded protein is CASSDGGPLQQYF.

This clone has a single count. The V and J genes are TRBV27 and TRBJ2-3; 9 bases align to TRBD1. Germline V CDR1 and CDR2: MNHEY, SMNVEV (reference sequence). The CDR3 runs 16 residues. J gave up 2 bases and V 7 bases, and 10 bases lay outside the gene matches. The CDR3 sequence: CASNTGTGMDTDTQYF. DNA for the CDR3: TGTGCCAGCAACACCGGGACAGGGATGGACACAGATACGCAGTATTTT.

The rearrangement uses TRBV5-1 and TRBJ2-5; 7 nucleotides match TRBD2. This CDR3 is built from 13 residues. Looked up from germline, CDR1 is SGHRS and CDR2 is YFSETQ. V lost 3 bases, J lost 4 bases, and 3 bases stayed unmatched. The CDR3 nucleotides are TGCGCCAGCAGCTCGGGGGGTCGAGAGACCCAGTACTTC. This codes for CASSSGGRETQYF.

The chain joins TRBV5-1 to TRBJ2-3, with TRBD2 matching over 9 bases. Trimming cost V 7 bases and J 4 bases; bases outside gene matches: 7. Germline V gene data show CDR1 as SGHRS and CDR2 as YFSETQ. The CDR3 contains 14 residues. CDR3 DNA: TGCGCCAGCGCTGATAGCGGGAGTCCAGATACGCAGTATTTT. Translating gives CASADSGSPDTQYF.

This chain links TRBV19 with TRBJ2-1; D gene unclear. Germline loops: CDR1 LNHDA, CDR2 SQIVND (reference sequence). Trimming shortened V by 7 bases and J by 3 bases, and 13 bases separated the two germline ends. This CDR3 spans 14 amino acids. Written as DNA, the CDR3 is TGTGCCAGTAACAGCCGGTCCTTCTACAATGAGCAGTTCTTC. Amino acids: CASNSRSFYNEQFF.

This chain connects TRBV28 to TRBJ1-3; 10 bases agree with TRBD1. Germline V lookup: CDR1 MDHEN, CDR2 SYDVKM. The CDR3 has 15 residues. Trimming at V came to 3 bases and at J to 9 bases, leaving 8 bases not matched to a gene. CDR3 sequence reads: CASSLLTGGVGTIYF. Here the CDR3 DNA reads TGTGCCAGCAGTTTGTTGACAGGGGGCGTCGGCACCATATATTTT.

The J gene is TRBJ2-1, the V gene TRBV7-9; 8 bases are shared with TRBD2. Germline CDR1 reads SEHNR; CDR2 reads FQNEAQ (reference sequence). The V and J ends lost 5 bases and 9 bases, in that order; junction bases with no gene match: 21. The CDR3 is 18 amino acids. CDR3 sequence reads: CASSPIPRLANFDGEQFF. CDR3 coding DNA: TGTGCCAGCAGCCCGATACCCAGACTAGCGAATTTTGACGGTGAGCAGTTCTTC.

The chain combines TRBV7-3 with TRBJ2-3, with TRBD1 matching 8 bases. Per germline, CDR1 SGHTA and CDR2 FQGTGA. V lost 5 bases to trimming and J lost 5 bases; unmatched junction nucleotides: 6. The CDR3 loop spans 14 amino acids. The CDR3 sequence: CASSEQGEGDTQYF. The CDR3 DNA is TGTGCCAGCAGCGAACAGGGGGAAGGAGATACGCAGTATTTT.

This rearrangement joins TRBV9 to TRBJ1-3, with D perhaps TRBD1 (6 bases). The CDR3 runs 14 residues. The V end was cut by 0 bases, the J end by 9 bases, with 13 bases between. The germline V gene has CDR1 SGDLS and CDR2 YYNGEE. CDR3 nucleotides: TGTGCCAGCAGCGTAGTGGACAGTGACGGCACCATATATTTT. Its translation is CASSVVDSDGTIYF.

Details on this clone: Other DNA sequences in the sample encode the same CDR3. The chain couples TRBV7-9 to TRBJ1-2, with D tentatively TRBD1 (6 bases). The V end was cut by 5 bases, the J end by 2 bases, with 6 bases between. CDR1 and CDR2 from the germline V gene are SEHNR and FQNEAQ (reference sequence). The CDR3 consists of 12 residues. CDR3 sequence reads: CASSGTNYGYTF. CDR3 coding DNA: TGTGCCAGCAGCGGGACAAACTATGGCTACACCTTC.

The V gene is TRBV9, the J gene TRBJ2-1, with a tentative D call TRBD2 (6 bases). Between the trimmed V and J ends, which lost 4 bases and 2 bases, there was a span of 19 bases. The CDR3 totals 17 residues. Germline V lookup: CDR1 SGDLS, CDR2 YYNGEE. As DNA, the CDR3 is TGTGCCAGCAGCCCAACTTATAGCGGATCGACCTACAATGAGCAGTTCTTC. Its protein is CASSPTYSGSTYNEQFF.

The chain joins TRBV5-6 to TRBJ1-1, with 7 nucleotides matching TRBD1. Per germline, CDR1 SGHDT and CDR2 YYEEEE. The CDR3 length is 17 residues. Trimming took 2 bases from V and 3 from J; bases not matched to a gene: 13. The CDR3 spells CASSFPRYRGEDTEAFF. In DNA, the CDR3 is TGTGCCAGCAGCTTCCCAAGATACAGGGGAGAGGACACTGAAGCTTTCTTT.